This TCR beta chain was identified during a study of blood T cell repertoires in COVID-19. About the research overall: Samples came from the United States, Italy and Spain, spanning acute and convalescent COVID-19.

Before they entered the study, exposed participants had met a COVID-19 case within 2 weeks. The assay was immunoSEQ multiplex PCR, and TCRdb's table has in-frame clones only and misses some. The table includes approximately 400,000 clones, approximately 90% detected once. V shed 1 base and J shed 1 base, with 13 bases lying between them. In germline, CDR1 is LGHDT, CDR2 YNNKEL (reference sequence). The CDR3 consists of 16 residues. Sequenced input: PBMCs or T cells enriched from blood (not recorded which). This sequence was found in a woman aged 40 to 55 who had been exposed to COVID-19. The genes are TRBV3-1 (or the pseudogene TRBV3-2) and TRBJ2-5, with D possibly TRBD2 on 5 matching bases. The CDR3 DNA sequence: TGTGCCAGCAGCCAAGGGGCCCCCCGGGGCCAAGAGACCCAGTACTTC. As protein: CASSQGAPRGQETQYF.